This T cell receptor beta chain derives from a study of blood T cells in healthy people across ages. General study findings and limits: Getting older went along with TCR beta diversity per million T cells dropping roughly linearly. Total diversity from one million sequenced T cells was likely underestimated.

This clonotype has a handful of counts. Its specificity is unknown. A single base separates this from a much larger clone, so it may be a read error. A second PCR, run for roughly 7 to 12 cycles, used a sample-barcoded 5' primer plus a J-beta primer mix. TCRdb analysed the 5' RACE reads with MiXCR anew, one entry per CDR3 protein. This table has 590,000 or so distinct CDR3 sequences, about 30% appearing once. Germline CDR1 and CDR2: DFQATT and SNEGSKA (reference sequence). The CDR3 sequence is 14 residues long. With V trimmed by 3 bases and J by 6 bases, 6 bases remained unmatched. In terms of origin and age, donors were healthy Caucasian individuals from Russia aged about 6 to 95.

The chain couples TRBV20-1 to TRBJ2-3; TRBD2 matches 10 bases. Sequencing was done on a sample of blood. The receptor's source is a woman older than 75 in good health. CDR3 protein: CSASGAGGRDTQYF. The DNA for the CDR3 is TGCAGTGCTAGCGGAGCGGGGGGGCGGGATACGCAGTATTTT.